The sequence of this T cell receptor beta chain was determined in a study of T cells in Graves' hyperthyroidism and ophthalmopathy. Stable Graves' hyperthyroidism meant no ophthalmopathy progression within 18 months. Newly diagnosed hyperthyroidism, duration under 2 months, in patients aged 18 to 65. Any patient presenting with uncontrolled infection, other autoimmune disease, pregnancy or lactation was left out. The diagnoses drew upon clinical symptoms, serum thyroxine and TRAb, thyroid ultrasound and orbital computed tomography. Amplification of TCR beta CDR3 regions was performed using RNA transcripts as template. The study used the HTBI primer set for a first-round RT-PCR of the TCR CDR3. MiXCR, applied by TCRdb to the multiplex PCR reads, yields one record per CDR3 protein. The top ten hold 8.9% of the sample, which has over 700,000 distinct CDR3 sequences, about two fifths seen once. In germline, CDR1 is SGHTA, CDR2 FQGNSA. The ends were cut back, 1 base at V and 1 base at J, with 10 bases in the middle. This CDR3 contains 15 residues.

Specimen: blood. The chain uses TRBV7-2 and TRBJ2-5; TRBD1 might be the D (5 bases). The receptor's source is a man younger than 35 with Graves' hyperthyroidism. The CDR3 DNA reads TGTGCCAGCAGCTTAGGAAAGGGGCCCCAAGAGACCCAGTACTTC. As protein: CASSLGKGPQETQYF.